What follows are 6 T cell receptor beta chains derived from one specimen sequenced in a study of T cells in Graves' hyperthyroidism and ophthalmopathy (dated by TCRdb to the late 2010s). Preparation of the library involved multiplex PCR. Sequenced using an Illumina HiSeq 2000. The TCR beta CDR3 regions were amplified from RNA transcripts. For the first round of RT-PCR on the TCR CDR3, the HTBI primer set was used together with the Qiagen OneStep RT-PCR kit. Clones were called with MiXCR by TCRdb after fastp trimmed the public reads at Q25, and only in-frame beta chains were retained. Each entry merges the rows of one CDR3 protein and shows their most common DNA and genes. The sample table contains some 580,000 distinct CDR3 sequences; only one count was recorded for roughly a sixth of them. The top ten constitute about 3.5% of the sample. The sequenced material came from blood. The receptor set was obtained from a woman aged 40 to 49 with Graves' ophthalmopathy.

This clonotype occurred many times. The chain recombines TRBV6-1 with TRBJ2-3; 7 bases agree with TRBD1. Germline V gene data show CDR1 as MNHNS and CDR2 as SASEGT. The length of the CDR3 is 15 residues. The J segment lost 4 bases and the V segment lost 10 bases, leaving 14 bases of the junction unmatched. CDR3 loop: CAIRPRGHSPDTQYF. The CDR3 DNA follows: TGTGCCATTCGCCCGAGGGGGCATTCCCCAGATACGCAGTATTTT.

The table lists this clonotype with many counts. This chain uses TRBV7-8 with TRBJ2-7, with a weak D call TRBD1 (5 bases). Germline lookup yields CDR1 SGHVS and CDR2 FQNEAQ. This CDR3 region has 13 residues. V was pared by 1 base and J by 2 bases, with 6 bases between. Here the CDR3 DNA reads TGTGCCAGCAGCTTAGTAGGGGCCTACGAGCAGTACTTC. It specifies CASSLVGAYEQYF.

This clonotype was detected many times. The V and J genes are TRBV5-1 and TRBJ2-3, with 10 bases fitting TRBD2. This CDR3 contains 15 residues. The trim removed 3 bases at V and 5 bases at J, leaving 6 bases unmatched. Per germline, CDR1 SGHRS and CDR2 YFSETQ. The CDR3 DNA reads TGCGCCAGCAGCTCCCTAGCGGGAGTGGAAGATACGCAGTATTTT. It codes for CASSSLAGVEDTQYF. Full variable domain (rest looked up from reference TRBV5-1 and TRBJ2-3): KAGVTQTPRYLIKTRGQQVTLSCSPISGHRSVSWYQQTPGQGLQFLFEYFSETQRNKGNFPGRFSGRQFSNSRSEMNVSTLELGDSALYLCASSSLAGVEDTQYFGPGTRLTVL.

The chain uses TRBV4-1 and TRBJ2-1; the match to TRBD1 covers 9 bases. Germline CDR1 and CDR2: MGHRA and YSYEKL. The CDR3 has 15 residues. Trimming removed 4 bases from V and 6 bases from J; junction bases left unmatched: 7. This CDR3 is CASSPRTGDPNEQFF. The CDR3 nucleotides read TGCGCCAGCAGCCCCCGGACAGGGGACCCCAATGAGCAGTTCTTC.

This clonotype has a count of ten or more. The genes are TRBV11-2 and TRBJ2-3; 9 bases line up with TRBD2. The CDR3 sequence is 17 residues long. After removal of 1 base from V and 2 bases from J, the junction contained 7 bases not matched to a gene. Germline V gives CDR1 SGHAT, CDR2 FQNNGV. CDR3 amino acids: CASSLGWLAGTTDTQYF. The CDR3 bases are TGTGCCAGCAGCTTAGGGTGGCTAGCGGGGACCACAGATACGCAGTATTTT.

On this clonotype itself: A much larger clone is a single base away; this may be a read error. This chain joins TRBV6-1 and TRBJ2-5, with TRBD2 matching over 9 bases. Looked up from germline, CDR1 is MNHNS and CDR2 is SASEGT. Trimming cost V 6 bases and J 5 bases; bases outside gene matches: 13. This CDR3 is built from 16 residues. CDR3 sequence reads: CASSGPAGGSGETQYF. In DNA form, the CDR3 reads TGTGCCAGCAGCGGGCCAGCGGGGGGTTCAGGGGAGACCCAGTACTTC.